This passage covers 20 T cell receptor beta chains from one sample sequenced in a study of T cell responses to AZD1222 COVID-19 vaccine. Some clones are missing from TCRdb's copy, which holds only in-frame ones; the method was immunoSEQ multiplex PCR. The sample lists about 210,000 clones; around 94% were seen once. The starting material was peripheral blood, obtained 28 days after the second dose of the MenACWY control vaccine. These receptors all come from an adult who received the MenACWY meningococcal vaccine as a control.

The rearrangement joins TRBV18 to TRBJ1-2; D is unclear. This CDR3 is 15 amino acids long. Germline V gene lookup returns CDR1 KGHSH and CDR2 LQKENI. V dropped 5 bases and J dropped 0 bases, with 13 bases sitting between them. CDR3 region: CASSLAGTSNYGYTF. The CDR3 bases are TGTGCCAGCTCATTGGCAGGCACATCTAACTATGGCTACACCTTC.

This chain links TRBV7-2 with TRBJ1-2, with D maybe TRBD1 (6 bases). Trimming cost V 4 bases and J 0 bases, with 18 bases left between them. CDR1 SGHTA and CDR2 FQGNSA come from the germline V gene. This CDR3 spans 17 amino acids. DNA for the CDR3: TGTGCCAGCAGCTCCCCGAGGGGGATAGGAGCTAACTATGGCTACACCTTC. Residues: CASSSPRGIGANYGYTF.

This rearrangement joins TRBV14 to TRBJ2-7; 9 bases line up with TRBD1. Germline V gene lookup returns CDR1 SGHDN and CDR2 FVKESK. The CDR3 has 15 residues. J was trimmed by 2 bases and V by 1 base; bases with no gene match: 3. CDR3 region: CASSQAGTGTYEQYF. The DNA of the CDR3 is TGTGCCAGCAGCCAAGCTGGGACAGGGACCTACGAGCAGTACTTC.

V gene TRBV4-2 combines with J gene TRBJ2-5; TRBD2 matches at 8 bases. The V gene end was trimmed by 2 bases and the J gene end by 5 bases; junction bases not matched to a gene: 7. The CDR3 extends over 15 amino acids. The germline V gene encodes CDR1 LGHNA and CDR2 YNFKEQ. CDR3 protein: CASSQSAGERETQYF. The CDR3, as DNA: TGTGCCAGCAGCCAATCAGCGGGGGAACGGGAGACCCAGTACTTC.

V gene TRBV15 combines with J gene TRBJ1-1; TRBD1 agrees at 9 bases. V dropped 3 bases and J dropped 6; count of bases not matched to a gene: 8. Germline V CDR1 and CDR2: LNHNV, YYDKDF (reference sequence). The CDR3 covers 15 residues. This CDR3 reads CATSREHRGPAEAFF. The CDR3 DNA sequence: TGTGCCACCAGCAGGGAACACAGGGGGCCGGCTGAAGCTTTCTTT.

The genes are TRBV30 and TRBJ2-5, with TRBD1 matching over 7 bases. The V gene's germline CDR1 is GTSNPN and CDR2 SVGIG (reference sequence). The CDR3 is 13 amino acids. The ends lost 6 bases at V and 4 bases at J; junction bases unmatched: 8. In nucleotides, the CDR3 is TGTGCCTGCGGGACAGATAGACTAGAGACCCAGTACTTC. It translates to CACGTDRLETQYF.

This chain connects TRBV5-5 to TRBJ2-3; possible D gene TRBD1, 8 bases. Germline CDR1 SGHKS, CDR2 YYEKEE (reference sequence). This CDR3 has 16 residues. V was pared by 9 bases and J by 6 bases, with 26 bases between. CDR3 sequence (DNA): TGTGCCACCCGGGACAGGCCCATCGGGCGGGAGGATACGCAGTATTTT. Amino acids: CATRDRPIGREDTQYF. The full variable domain, with the rest looked up from reference TRBV5-5 and TRBJ2-3, is DAGVTQSPTHLIKTRGQQVTLRCSPISGHKSVSWYQQVLGQGPQFIFQYYEKEERGRGNFPDRFSARQFPNYSSELNVNALLLGDSALYLCATRDRPIGREDTQYFGPGTRLTVL.

The chain is built from TRBV2 and TRBJ1-1; D is possibly TRBD1 (5 bases). CDR1 and CDR2 (germline): SNHLY, FYNNEI. The ends were cut back, 10 bases at V and 7 bases at J, with 13 bases in the middle. The CDR3 extends over 11 amino acids. DNA for the CDR3: TGTGCCACCCGGGGCCAACATGAAGCTTTCTTT. Residues: CATRGQHEAFF.

The chain uses TRBV12-3 or TRBV12-4 and TRBJ2-7; the D is unclear. Deletions cut 1 base from V and 4 bases from J, with 8 bases between. The CDR3 runs to 13 residues. CDR3 region: CASSLGHFYEQYF. The CDR3 DNA is TGTGCCAGCAGTTTAGGGCATTTTTACGAGCAGTACTTC.

The rearrangement links TRBV7-9 to TRBJ2-1, with D hard to call. Germline V gene lookup returns CDR1 SEHNR and CDR2 FQNEAQ (reference sequence). This CDR3 is built from 13 residues. Trimming pared 2 bases from V and 5 bases from J, leaving 7 bases between. The CDR3 region is CASSLPNNNEQFF. The CDR3 nucleotides are TGTGCCAGCAGCTTACCGAACAACAATGAGCAGTTCTTC.

The rearrangement links TRBV7-8 to TRBJ2-7, with no clear D. CDR1 and CDR2 (germline): SGHVS, FQNEAQ. Trimming took 5 bases from V and 5 from J, leaving 10 bases between them. The CDR3 is made up of 12 amino acids. CDR3 sequence (DNA): TGTGCCAGCAGCCAATGGGGAAACGAGCAGTACTTC. It is translated as CASSQWGNEQYF.

The genes are TRBV28 and TRBJ2-5; D is uncertain. The CDR3 contains 16 residues. Looked up from germline, CDR1 is MDHEN and CDR2 is SYDVKM. Trimming cost V 3 bases and J 0 bases, with 14 bases left between them. The CDR3 coding sequence is TGTGCCAGCAGTTTTGGGTCGTCGCTAAACCAAGAGACCCAGTACTTC. This codes for CASSFGSSLNQETQYF.

This chain uses TRBV9 with TRBJ1-2, with a tentative D call TRBD1 (5 bases). V shed 4 bases and J shed 1 base, with 14 bases lying between them. The length of the CDR3 is 15 residues. Germline CDR1 reads SGDLS; CDR2 reads YYNGEE. The CDR3 DNA sequence: TGTGCCAGCAGCTCGCCAGGGTCGGTTAACTATGGCTACACCTTC. Translating gives CASSSPGSVNYGYTF.

V usage is TRBV7-8 and J usage is TRBJ2-7; D is possibly TRBD1 or TRBD2 (5 bases each). The CDR3 is 17 residues long. V was pared by 5 bases and J by 0 bases, with 20 bases between. Per germline, CDR1 SGHVS and CDR2 FQNEAQ. The CDR3 sequence: CASSPRPGTRSSYEQYF. In nucleotides, the CDR3 is TGTGCCAGCAGCCCGAGACCCGGGACGCGGAGCTCCTACGAGCAGTACTTC.

V and J are TRBV18 and TRBJ1-6; no clear D gene. The CDR3 covers 15 residues. The V end was cut by 3 bases, the J end by 2 bases, with 8 bases between. The germline gives CDR1 KGHSH, CDR2 LQKENI. CDR3 in amino acids: CASSPPGAYNSPLHF. DNA for the CDR3: TGTGCCAGCTCACCTCCGGGAGCCTATAATTCACCCCTCCACTTT.

This clone appeared once. V is TRBV28 and J is TRBJ1-2; perhaps TRBD1 as D (5 bases). This CDR3 spans 14 amino acids. Deletions cut 6 bases from V and 0 bases from J, with 11 bases between. The germline CDR1 and CDR2 sequences are MDHEN and SYDVKM. The CDR3 here is CASSPGATNYGYTF. In DNA, the CDR3 is TGTGCCAGCAGCCCCGGGGCTACTAACTATGGCTACACCTTC.

The V call is TRBV28, the J call TRBJ2-7, with TRBD2 identical over 13 bases. With 5 bases clipped from V and 5 bases from J, the junction kept 9 bases outside the gene matches. This CDR3 comprises 16 residues. Germline V gives CDR1 MDHEN, CDR2 SYDVKM. The CDR3 protein is CASSPTGTSGTHEQYF. The CDR3, as DNA: TGTGCCAGCAGTCCAACCGGGACTAGCGGGACCCACGAGCAGTACTTC.

V is TRBV5-6 and J is TRBJ2-7; TRBD2 matches 13 bases. V was clipped by 4 bases and J by 1 base; unmatched bases: 5. The germline V gene encodes CDR1 SGHDT and CDR2 YYEEEE. This CDR3 has 16 residues. The CDR3 DNA follows: TGTGCCAGCAGCCTCCGGACTAGCGGGGGTTCCTACGAGCAGTACTTC. Its protein product is CASSLRTSGGSYEQYF.

This clone was seen just once. This chain links TRBV28 with TRBJ2-7; 8 bases align to TRBD2. The CDR3 extends over 14 amino acids. Germline assignment: CDR1 MDHEN and CDR2 SYDVKM. V was clipped by 10 bases and J by 2 bases; unmatched bases: 10. The CDR3 protein is CATQPTSGTYEQYF. CDR3 sequence (DNA): TGTGCCACCCAACCTACTAGCGGAACCTACGAGCAGTACTTC.

This clone was recorded once. J is TRBJ2-3 and V is TRBV3-1 (or the pseudogene TRBV3-2); D gene ambiguous. This CDR3 is built from 14 residues. Trimming left V 0 bases short and J 3 bases short, with 7 bases between. Germline values: CDR1 LGHDT, CDR2 YNNKEL (reference sequence). For the CDR3, the DNA is TGTGCCAGCAGCCAAGAACGACAAACAGATACGCAGTATTTT. Translating gives CASSQERQTDTQYF.